This T cell receptor (beta chain) was recovered during a study of OX40 agonist ivuxolimab in advanced cancers. This clone was detected a few times. Its antigen is unidentified. Overall study results and limits: Doses of 0.1 to 3.0 mg/kg were accompanied by clonal expansion of CD4+ and CD8+ blood T cells by week 6. Some nonresponders likewise displayed low normalized T-cell clonal expansion. Expanded clones tended on average to be more numerous among CD8+ T cells than CD4+.

Sequencing was performed with immunoSEQ multiplex PCR; in TCRdb, only in-frame clones are kept and a portion is missing. The sample consists of about 52,000 clones, 90% to 95% of them appearing once. Looked up from germline, CDR1 is SGHVS and CDR2 is FNYEAQ. Trimming took 5 bases from V and 3 from J; bases not matched to a gene: 4. The CDR3 contains 13 residues. Sampling of blood occurred at baseline, cycle 4 day 1, and cycle 7 day 1. V gene TRBV7-6 combines with J gene TRBJ2-7; the match to TRBD1 covers 7 bases. Specimen: CD4+ or CD8+ T cells sorted from blood, collected in a trial of the OX40 agonist ivuxolimab. The TCR originated in an adult with an advanced solid tumor such as melanoma, head and neck, liver or kidney cancer. CDR3 loop: CASSGGQDYEQYF. The CDR3 DNA sequence: TGTGCCAGCAGCGGAGGACAGGACTACGAGCAGTACTTC.